This T cell receptor beta chain is drawn from a study of shared clonotypes between healthy human individuals. Libraries were prepared by immunoSEQ multiplex PCR; TCRdb keeps only in-frame clonotypes and omits some of them. This table has under 650,000 clones, roughly 95% appearing once. The CDR3 spans 18 residues. With 5 bases removed from V and 8 bases from J, the gap between germline ends came to 28 bases. Germline loops: CDR1 MNHEY, CDR2 SMNVEV (reference sequence). The sequence derives from a woman aged 30 to 39 in good health. This chain connects TRBV27 to TRBJ2-1; D perhaps matches TRBD2 (5 bases). Sequencing was done on a sample of naive CD4+ T cells sorted from blood. Subset given: CD45RA+ positively selected. The chain's CDR3 is CASSPRPPQAASSDEQFF. CDR3 sequence (DNA): TGTGCCAGCAGTCCTCGCCCCCCACAAGCGGCAAGTTCTGATGAGCAGTTCTTC.